This passage covers 29 T cell receptor beta chains from one sample sequenced in a study of CD4 T cells in relation to SARS-CoV-2 and coronaviruses. CD4+ T cells from unexposed donors were obtained before the COVID-19 pandemic (2011-2018). After approximately 10 days of culture, CD4+ T cells were isolated. Antigens of these TCRs are unknown. The assay was immunoSEQ multiplex PCR, and TCRdb's table has in-frame clones only and misses some. This sample has about 22,000 clones, with approximately 68% found just once. The sample consisted of CD4+ T cells from PBMCs, cultured in vitro. Receptor source: a human donor in good health.

This chain connects TRBV10-3 to TRBJ2-3, with 15 nucleotides matching TRBD2. Germline lookup yields CDR1 ENHRY and CDR2 SYGVKD. After removal of 6 bases from V and 2 bases from J, the junction contained 6 bases not matched to a gene. This CDR3 has 17 amino acids. Here the CDR3 reads CAISPGLAGGNTDTQYF. The CDR3 nucleotides read TGTGCCATCAGCCCAGGACTAGCGGGGGGGAACACAGATACGCAGTATTTT.

Details on this clone: A read error is likely, as this CDR3 ends without the conserved phenylalanine or tryptophan. The DNA is left out, because the CDR3 cannot be placed on it with certainty; the CDR3 is given as TCRdb lists it. The chain carries TRBV21-1 and TRBJ1-2. TRBV21-1 is a recognized pseudogene. The CDR3 length equals 8 residues, ends included. The CDR3 region is CASSKVAA.

The sample holds a few counts of this clone. The chain combines TRBV2 with TRBJ2-5; no clear D gene. CDR3 size: 13 residues. Germline V gene lookup returns CDR1 SNHLY and CDR2 FYNNEI. V lost 2 bases and J lost 2, with 6 bases in between. The CDR3 bases are TGTGCCAGCAGTGAACTCAGACAAGAGACCCAGTACTTC. Its protein is CASSELRQETQYF.

The chain is built from TRBV25-1 and TRBJ1-1; 7 bases agree with TRBD1. Germline CDR1 and CDR2: MGHDK and SYGVNS. This CDR3 has 14 residues. The ends lost 8 bases at V and 0 bases at J; junction bases unmatched: 6. This chain's CDR3 is CASQGDPMNTEAFF. The DNA for the CDR3 is TGTGCCAGCCAGGGGGACCCTATGAACACTGAAGCTTTCTTT.

The chain joins TRBV2 to TRBJ2-3; unclear D gene. V was cut by 7 bases and J by 0 bases, with 14 bases left in between. CDR1 SNHLY and CDR2 FYNNEI come from the germline V gene. The CDR3 has 15 amino acids. The CDR3 nucleotides read TGTGCCAGCACAAGGACGCCCACTAGCACAGATACGCAGTATTTT. This encodes CASTRTPTSTDTQYF.

The J gene is TRBJ2-2, the V gene TRBV29-1; D not resolved. The CDR3 has 14 residues. Germline lookup yields CDR1 SQVTM and CDR2 ANQGSEA. Deletions cut 4 bases from V and 0 bases from J, with 9 bases between. DNA for the CDR3: TGCAGCGTTGTAGGTCCTTCGAACACCGGGGAGCTGTTTTTT. Its translation is CSVVGPSNTGELFF.

The chain recombines TRBV9 with TRBJ2-6; 9 positions agree with TRBD2. Looked up from germline, CDR1 is SGDLS and CDR2 is YYNGEE. V trimming: 0 bases; J trimming: 0 bases; junction bases outside the gene matches: 13. CDR3 length equals 21 residues. CDR3 nucleotide sequence: TGTGCCAGCAGCGTAGGTTTATTAGCGGGAGTTCCCCTCTCTGGGGCCAACGTCCTGACTTTC. Its translation is CASSVGLLAGVPLSGANVLTF.

The chain couples TRBV5-6 to TRBJ2-3, with D unclear. V was shortened by 4 bases and J by 0 bases, with 15 bases between the two germline ends. The CDR3 has 16 amino acids. Looked up from germline, CDR1 is SGHDT and CDR2 is YYEEEE. The CDR3 DNA reads TGTGCCAGCAGCCCCTGGGTGGAGAGGAGCACAGATACGCAGTATTTT. Amino acids: CASSPWVERSTDTQYF.

Only a few counts were recorded for this clone. The chain joins TRBV30 to TRBJ1-2; no reliable D call. The germline gives CDR1 GTSNPN, CDR2 SVGIG (reference sequence). The CDR3 has 12 residues. V lost 5 bases to trimming and J lost 4 bases, with 11 bases between them. The CDR3 loop reads CAWAPGPYGYTF. The CDR3 coding sequence is TGTGCCTGGGCACCGGGCCCCTATGGCTACACCTTC.

CDR3 in DNA: TGTGCCAGCAGCCAATCCCCCGAGCAGCTACCTGGAAACACCATATATTTT. Protein product: CASSQSPEQLPGNTIYF. V gene TRBV4-2 combines with J gene TRBJ1-3; no clear D. Germline assignment: CDR1 LGHNA and CDR2 YNFKEQ. This CDR3 comprises 17 residues. V was cut by 2 bases and J by 2 bases, with 16 bases left in between.

This clone was detected only a few times. V is TRBV9 and J is TRBJ1-1; 7 bases agree with TRBD1. The V gene's germline CDR1 is SGDLS and CDR2 YYNGEE. Trimming took 0 bases from V and 4 from J; bases not matched to a gene: 3. CDR3 size: 14 residues. CDR3 nucleotide sequence: TGTGCCAGCAGCGTAGCAGGGGGTGCCACTGAAGCTTTCTTT. Protein: CASSVAGGATEAFF.

The V gene is TRBV10-2, the J gene TRBJ1-5; TRBD1 matches at 7 bases. The CDR3 has 14 amino acids. With V trimmed by 3 bases and J by 6 bases, 5 bases remained unmatched. Germline CDR1 reads WSHSY; CDR2 reads SAAADI. The CDR3 nucleotides are TGCGCCAGCAGTGAAGTCACAGGGGTTCAGCCCCAGCATTTT. Translation: CASSEVTGVQPQHF.

The CDR3 region is CASSLLGEYNSPLHF. The CDR3 coding sequence is TGCGCCAGCAGCCTGCTGGGGGAGTATAATTCACCCCTCCACTTT. The rearrangement links TRBV5-1 to TRBJ1-6; D possibly corresponds to TRBD1 (5 bases). V was shortened by 4 bases and J by 4 bases, with 12 bases between the two germline ends. The CDR3 is 15 amino acids. Germline V lookup: CDR1 SGHRS, CDR2 YFSETQ.

The rearrangement uses TRBV20-1 and TRBJ2-7; D perhaps matches TRBD1 (5 bases). Germline values: CDR1 DFQATT, CDR2 SNEGSKA (reference sequence). Deletions cut 3 bases from V and 5 bases from J, with 20 bases between. The CDR3 has 15 residues. This CDR3 reads CSASLFQGAQNEQYF. The CDR3 DNA sequence: TGCAGTGCTAGTTTGTTTCAAGGGGCACAGAACGAGCAGTACTTC.

The chain joins TRBV7-2 to TRBJ1-1; D is perhaps TRBD1 (5 bases). The CDR3 totals 14 residues. V lost 4 bases, J lost 1 base, and 10 bases lay in between. Germline V gene data show CDR1 as SGHTA and CDR2 as FQGNSA. The CDR3 coding sequence is TGTGCCAGCAGCTCGCAGGGAGCGAACACTGAAGCTTTCTTT. Its translation: CASSSQGANTEAFF.

CDR3 protein: CASSLGQNTDTQYF. CDR3 in DNA: TGTGCCAGCAGTTTAGGACAGAACACAGATACGCAGTATTTT. The chain is built from TRBV27 and TRBJ2-3; D possibly corresponds to TRBD1 (6 bases). Germline V gives CDR1 MNHEY, CDR2 SMNVEV (reference sequence). V shed 2 bases and J shed 2 bases, with 8 bases lying between them. The CDR3 spans 14 residues.

The chain combines TRBV11-2 with TRBJ2-3, with D perhaps matching TRBD2 (7 bases). CDR1 SGHAT and CDR2 FQNNGV come from the germline V gene. Trimming left V 7 bases short and J 1 base short, with 27 bases between. The CDR3 contains 19 residues. CDR3: CASTTGRGREILGTDTQYF. CDR3 coding DNA: TGTGCCAGCACCACGGGGCGGGGGCGGGAGATTTTGGGCACAGATACGCAGTATTTT.

This clone was seen a single time. The chain uses TRBV11-3 and TRBJ2-1; D remains unclear. The germline V gene has CDR1 SGHNT and CDR2 YENEEA. CDR3 size: 12 residues. Trimming left V 1 base short and J 5 bases short, with 3 bases between. As DNA, the CDR3 is TGTGCCAGCAGCTTAGTGGACAATGAGCAGTTCTTC. Translated, it gives CASSLVDNEQFF. The full variable domain, completed using reference TRBV11-3 and TRBJ2-1, is EAGVVQSPRYKIIEKKQPVAFWCNPISGHNTLYWYLQNLGQGPELLIRYENEEAVDDSQLPKDRFSAERLKGVDSTLKIQPAELGDSAVYLCASSLVDNEQFFGPGTRLTVL.

The V gene is TRBV5-5, the J gene TRBJ2-5; the D gene is possibly TRBD1 (7 bases). The CDR3 loop spans 13 amino acids. Trimming removed 7 bases at V and 4 bases at J, with 14 bases between. CDR1 is SGHKS, CDR2 YYEKEE, per germline (reference sequence). CDR3 loop: CASEGGGGETQYF. CDR3 nucleotide sequence: TGTGCCAGCGAAGGAGGGGGCGGAGAGACCCAGTACTTC.

The CDR3 DNA follows: TGTGCCAGCAGCGCCAGGGCTGGCGAGCAGTACTTC. Translation: CASSARAGEQYF. The rearrangement links TRBV7-2 to TRBJ2-7; TRBD1 might be the D (5 bases). V dropped 5 bases and J dropped 6 bases, with 11 bases sitting between them. CDR1 and CDR2 (germline): SGHTA, FQGNSA. The CDR3 is 12 amino acids.

This clone was seen only a few times. This chain joins TRBV19 and TRBJ1-3, with D possibly being TRBD1 (6 bases). The ends were cut back, 6 bases at V and 2 bases at J, with 17 bases in the middle. Germline CDR1 is LNHDA and CDR2 is SQIVND (reference sequence). There are 16 residues in the CDR3. CDR3 loop: CASSITYREPGNTIYF. The CDR3 nucleotides read TGTGCCAGTAGCATAACTTACAGGGAGCCTGGAAACACCATATATTTT. The full variable domain, rest sourced from reference TRBV19 and TRBJ1-3, is DGGITQSPKYLFRKEGQNVTLSCEQNLNHDAMYWYRQDPGQGLRLIYYSQIVNDFQKGDIAEGYSVSREKKESFPLTVTSAQKNPTAFYLCASSITYREPGNTIYFGEGSWLTVV.

The chain has TRBV7-2 and TRBJ1-1; 11 bases are a match to TRBD1. CDR1 and CDR2 (germline): SGHTA, FQGNSA. There are 16 residues in the CDR3. J gave up 4 bases and V 0 bases, and 4 bases lay outside the gene matches. The CDR3 DNA sequence: TGTGCCAGCAGCTTAGCCGGACAGGGGGCGCGCACTGAAGCTTTCTTT. Protein sequence: CASSLAGQGARTEAFF.

This rearrangement joins TRBV9 to TRBJ1-4; 9 bases match TRBD1. J lost 8 bases, V lost 4 bases, and 9 bases had no gene match. Germline V gives CDR1 SGDLS, CDR2 YYNGEE. CDR3 length: 15 residues. The CDR3 nucleotides are TGTGCCAGCAGCCGGACAGGGGACCTGGGGGAAAAACTGTTTTTT. Translation gives CASSRTGDLGEKLFF.

The rearrangement joins TRBV5-1 to TRBJ2-3; 9 bases fit TRBD1. The V gene's germline CDR1 is SGHRS and CDR2 YFSETQ. The V gene end was trimmed by 4 bases and the J gene end by 0 bases; junction bases not matched to a gene: 3. The CDR3 has 15 residues. The CDR3 DNA follows: TGCGCCAGCAGCCACAGGGGGCCTAGCACAGATACGCAGTATTTT. Translation gives CASSHRGPSTDTQYF.

The chain links TRBV7-2 to TRBJ2-2, with a possible D match to TRBD2 (6 bases). The V and J ends lost 4 bases and 5 bases respectively, with 17 bases between them. This CDR3 spans 16 amino acids. CDR1 and CDR2 (germline): SGHTA, FQGNSA. The CDR3 sequence: CASSSATSKGTGELFF. The DNA for the CDR3 is TGTGCCAGCAGCTCCGCGACTAGTAAGGGAACCGGGGAGCTGTTTTTT.

The V and J genes are TRBV5-1 and TRBJ2-4; a possible D gene is TRBD2 (5 bases). The CDR3 is 15 residues long. The V gene lost 5 bases and the J gene lost 3 bases, with 15 bases spanning the gap. Germline V gives CDR1 SGHRS, CDR2 YFSETQ. The CDR3 reads CASRPEGFVKNIQYF. CDR3 nucleotide sequence: TGCGCCAGCAGACCTGAGGGCTTTGTCAAAAACATTCAGTACTTC.

The gene calls are TRBV7-2 and TRBJ2-7, with TRBD2 matching over 11 bases. Germline V CDR1 and CDR2: SGHTA, FQGNSA. The CDR3 is made up of 14 amino acids. V lost 5 bases, J lost 3 bases, and 3 bases stayed unmatched. CDR3 sequence reads: CASSVLAGVYEQYF. For the CDR3, the DNA is TGTGCCAGCAGCGTACTAGCGGGGGTCTACGAGCAGTACTTC. The full variable domain, its missing parts supplied by reference TRBV7-2 and TRBJ2-7, is GAGVSQSPSNKVTEKGKDVELRCDPISGHTALYWYRQSLGQGLEFLIYFQGNSAPDKSGLPSDRFSAERTGGSVSTLTIQRTQQEDSAVYLCASSVLAGVYEQYFGPGTRLTVT.

The gene calls are TRBV10-2 and TRBJ2-1; 8 bases align to TRBD1. Germline-derived CDR1 and CDR2 are WSHSY and SAAADI. CDR3 length equals 15 residues. Trimming took 4 bases from V and 3 from J; bases not matched to a gene: 5. CDR3 nucleotide sequence: TGCGCCAGCAGTGTCCGGGACAGGAACTACAATGAGCAGTTCTTC. Its translation is CASSVRDRNYNEQFF.

This chain uses TRBV7-9 with TRBJ2-3, with D maybe TRBD1 (6 bases). V was pared by 1 base and J by 5 bases, with 25 bases between. This CDR3 spans 19 amino acids. CDR1 is SEHNR and CDR2 is FQNEAQ in the germline V gene (reference sequence). The CDR3 protein is CASSLVGRTSGHQLDTQYF. In DNA, the CDR3 is TGTGCCAGCAGCTTAGTTGGAAGAACTTCGGGACACCAGCTAGATACGCAGTATTTT.